The clone carrying this T cell receptor beta chain was observed many times. The record originates from a study of low-dose radiotherapy and immunotherapy resistance in tumors. Study-wide context: Each patient was administered nivolumab intravenously at 240 mg, which was a flat dose, every two weeks, along with intravenous ipilimumab at 1 mg/kg every six weeks. Cyclophosphamide went in intravenously at 200 mg/m2 every two weeks, one day before radiation and immunotherapy.

Alpha and beta chains were covered, as first-strand cDNA relied on TRAV- and TRBV-specific primers. For amplifying TCRs, the PCR ran for around 20 cycles with Phusion, which was used together with a constant-region primer and the adapter on the V primers. TCRdb recomputed calls from the reads with MiXCR, one row per CDR3 protein. The sample carries just over 90,000 distinct CDR3 sequences, about 20% recorded once. The time point is: after trial treatment. Treatment meaning: LDRT plus nivolumab, ipilimumab, low-dose cyclophosphamide and aspirin (RACIN trial). Donors received a regimen that comprised nivolumab, ipilimumab, aspirin, low-dose cyclophosphamide and low-dose radiotherapy. The sequencing used PBMCs, collected after low-dose radiotherapy plus immunotherapy. The receptor comes from a female donor with ovarian cancer.

The DNA for the CDR3 is TGTGCCAGTTTACCGACAGTTAACTATGGCTACACCTTC. Encoded protein: CASLPTVNYGYTF. The rearrangement joins TRBV28 to TRBJ1-2, with a weak D call TRBD1 (5 bases). V was cut by 9 bases and J by 1 base, with 12 bases left in between. Germline V gives CDR1 MDHEN, CDR2 SYDVKM. The CDR3 loop spans 13 amino acids.